Listed below are T cell receptor beta chains from one sample, sequenced in a study of shared clonotypes between healthy human individuals. Sequencing was performed with immunoSEQ multiplex PCR; in TCRdb, only in-frame clones are kept and a portion is missing. Of about 2.1 million clones detected, over 85% appear once; the ten largest clones hold approximately 1.7%. The sequencing input was naive CD8+ T cells from PBMCs. These receptors all come from a man younger than 35 in good health. Some clones in this sample may be carry-over from other donors' samples. Each CDR3 is given with its conserved first and last residue. The order of the fields is D gene, V gene, clone size, J gene, CDR3 protein, CDR3 DNA. A D gene is named only where the DNA matches it firmly. The size field is filled for only some rows; it gives once, few, many or a size class.

.	TRBV27	once	TRBJ2-7	CASSLSPGASSYEQYF	TGTGCCAGCAGTTTAAGTCCCGGGGCTAGTTCCTACGAGCAGTACTTC
.	TRBV7-9	once	TRBJ2-7	CASSPTSYEQYF	TGTGCCAGCAGCCCGACCTCCTACGAGCAGTACTTC
.	TRBV6-5	few	TRBJ2-2	CASSYGENTGELFF	TGTGCCAGCAGTTATGGAGAGAACACCGGGGAGCTGTTTTTT
.	TRBV1	.	TRBJ2-4	CTSSPHGSGAKNIQYF	TGCACCAGCAGCCCCCACGGATCAGGGGCCAAAAACATTCAGTACTTC
.	TRBV28	.	TRBJ1-1	CASSFGRTPEAFF	TGTGCCAGCAGTTTTGGCAGAACGCCTGAAGCTTTCTTT
TRBD2	TRBV19	.	TRBJ2-1	CASSETTGLAGEQFF	TGTGCCAGTAGTGAAACGACTGGACTAGCGGGAGAGCAGTTCTTC
.	TRBV5-4	.	TRBJ2-5	CASSLLGTQYF	TGTGCCAGCAGCTTATTGGGGACCCAGTACTTC
.	TRBV28	.	TRBJ2-3	CASSFRAFGGPDTQYF	TGTGCCAGCAGTTTCCGGGCCTTCGGGGGGCCAGATACGCAGTATTTT
.	TRBV21-1	.	TRBJ2-1	CASSKALSGRGDEQFF	TGTGCCAGCAGCAAAGCGCTTAGCGGGAGGGGAGATGAGCAGTTCTTC
TRBD1	TRBV28	.	TRBJ1-5	CASTSGTVNQPQHF	TGTGCCAGCACCTCCGGGACAGTCAATCAGCCCCAGCATTTT
TRBD1	TRBV13	.	TRBJ2-1	CASSGRDRGNEQFF	TGTGCCAGCAGCGGCCGGGACAGGGGCAATGAGCAGTTCTTC
.	TRBV7-9	.	TRBJ1-5	CASTSGPGGAGNQPQHF	TGTGCCAGCACCTCAGGACCTGGCGGTGCGGGCAATCAGCCCCAGCATTTT
.	TRBV7-9	once	TRBJ2-1	CASSSRRNEQFF	TGTGCCAGCAGCTCCAGAAGGAATGAGCAGTTCTTC
.	TRBV6-6	.	TRBJ2-7	CASSGREGEAYEQYF	TGTGCCAGCAGTGGCAGGGAGGGGGAGGCCTACGAGCAGTACTTC
TRBD1	TRBV5-1	.	TRBJ2-3	CASSPGDRVTDTQYF	TGCGCCAGCAGCCCGGGGGACAGGGTTACAGATACGCAGTATTTT
.	TRBV29-1	.	TRBJ2-1	CSVEYSYNEQFF	TGCAGCGTTGAGTACAGCTACAATGAGCAGTTCTTC
.	TRBV9	.	TRBJ2-2	CASSVRQGGWGELFF	TGTGCCAGCAGCGTTCGTCAAGGAGGATGGGGGGAGCTGTTTTTT
.	TRBV9	.	TRBJ2-3	CASSVGGASTDTQYF	TGTGCCAGCAGCGTAGGAGGCGCTAGCACAGATACGCAGTATTTT
.	TRBV15	.	TRBJ1-3	CATSKNFLSGNTIYF	TGTGCCACCAGCAAGAATTTTCTCTCTGGAAACACCATATATTTT
TRBD1	TRBV6-5	.	TRBJ2-7	CASSPDRGAPSYF	TGTGCCAGCAGTCCCGACAGGGGCGCTCCTTCGTACTTC
.	TRBV19	.	TRBJ1-1	CASSATRDTVNTEAFF	TGTGCCAGTAGTGCCACCCGGGACACGGTGAACACTGAAGCTTTCTTT
TRBD1	TRBV7-9	.	TRBJ1-1	CASSLGQGVTEAFF	TGTGCCAGCAGCTTAGGACAGGGGGTGACTGAAGCTTTCTTT
.	TRBV30	.	TRBJ2-7	CAWTWGGDLPYEQYF	TGTGCCTGGACCTGGGGCGGGGATCTCCCCTACGAGCAGTACTTC
.	TRBV7-9	.	TRBJ2-5	CASSQRQGSLETQYF	TGTGCCAGCAGTCAAAGGCAGGGGTCATTAGAGACCCAGTACTTC
TRBD1	TRBV15	.	TRBJ2-2	CATRESGTGNTGELFF	TGTGCCACCAGGGAATCCGGGACAGGGAACACCGGGGAGCTGTTTTTT
TRBD1	TRBV28	.	TRBJ2-2	CASSWTGLTGELFF	TGTGCCAGCAGTTGGACAGGGTTGACCGGGGAGCTGTTTTTT
.	TRBV7-2	.	TRBJ1-2	CASSLPPGTLINYGYTF	TGTGCCAGCAGCCTACCTCCGGGGACACTCATCAACTATGGCTACACCTTC
.	TRBV9	.	TRBJ2-1	CASSHRRGYEQFF	TGTGCCAGCAGCCACCGCCGCGGATATGAGCAGTTCTTC
.	TRBV6-1	.	TRBJ1-1	CASSDRGRYGSEAFF	TGTGCCAGCAGTGATCGGGGCCGGTACGGGTCTGAAGCTTTCTTT
.	TRBV18	.	TRBJ2-7	CASSPLAPSSYEQYF	TGTGCCAGCTCACCACTAGCGCCGAGCTCCTACGAGCAGTACTTC
.	TRBV11-2	.	TRBJ1-1	CASSLVDFTEAFF	TGTGCCAGCAGCTTAGTAGATTTCACTGAAGCTTTCTTT
.	TRBV9	.	TRBJ2-2	CASTTLQNTGELFF	TGTGCCAGCACCACCCTACAGAACACCGGGGAGCTGTTTTTT
.	TRBV10-3	.	TRBJ1-2	CAISEAVSPLYGYTF	TGTGCCATCAGTGAGGCTGTCAGCCCGCTTTATGGCTACACCTTC